One and the same sample provided the 25 T cell receptor beta chains below, sequenced in a study of shared clonotypes between healthy human individuals. Naive CD8 cells lacked CD45RO and underwent positive selection for CCR7, leaving out terminally differentiated effector memory CD45RA+ cells. Data came from immunoSEQ multiplex PCR; TCRdb stores just in-frame clones and leaves some out. The table records millions of clones, about 95% of them present only once. Sequenced sample: naive CD8+ T cells sorted from blood. Source of these receptors: a man aged 18 to 29 in good health.

This chain links TRBV13 with TRBJ2-7; a possible D gene is TRBD1 (5 bases). Per the germline V gene, CDR1 is PRHDT and CDR2 is FYEKMQ (reference sequence). V was trimmed by 4 bases and J by 2 bases, leaving 9 bases between them. The CDR3 runs 13 residues. CDR3 region: CASSSGHAYEQYF. The CDR3, as DNA: TGTGCCAGCAGCTCCGGACACGCCTACGAGCAGTACTTC.

The chain couples TRBV6-1 to TRBJ2-2; 8 bases align to TRBD2. CDR3 length: 16 amino acids. From germline, CDR1 is MNHNS and CDR2 SASEGT. Trimming cost V 4 bases and J 3 bases; bases outside gene matches: 7. CDR3 sequence: CASSVWRGDYTGELFF. DNA of the CDR3: TGTGCCAGCAGTGTTTGGCGGGGGGACTACACCGGGGAGCTGTTTTTT.

The chain has TRBV7-9 and TRBJ2-2; 10 bases fit TRBD1. The CDR3 totals 17 residues. Germline values: CDR1 SEHNR, CDR2 FQNEAQ (reference sequence). V gave up 5 bases and J gave up 6 bases; unmatched junction bases: 12. Written as DNA, the CDR3 is TGTGCCAGCAGCCTGACAGGGGGCCCCTCATATCCCGGGGAGCTGTTTTTT. Translating gives CASSLTGGPSYPGELFF. The complete variable domain, with remaining parts taken from reference TRBV7-9 and TRBJ2-2, reads DTGVSQNPRHKITKRGQNVTFRCDPISEHNRLYWYRQTLGQGPEFLTYFQNEAQLEKSRLLSDRFSAERPKGSFSTLEIQRTEQGDSAMYLCASSLTGGPSYPGELFFGEGSRLTVL.

The gene calls are TRBV7-8 and TRBJ2-1; a weak D match, TRBD2 (7 bases). There are 15 residues in the CDR3. V dropped 1 base and J dropped 6 bases, with 13 bases sitting between them. Germline V gene data show CDR1 as SGHVS and CDR2 as FQNEAQ. The DNA of the CDR3 is TGTGCCAGCAGCTTAGATGAAGGGGGGGGCAATGAGCAGTTCTTC. Amino acid sequence: CASSLDEGGGNEQFF. Based on the CDR3 plus reference TRBV7-8 and TRBJ2-1, the full variable domain is GAGVSQSPRYKVAKRGQDVALRCDPISGHVSLFWYQQALGQGPEFLTYFQNEAQLDKSGLPSDRFFAERPEGSVSTLKIQRTQQEDSAVYLCASSLDEGGGNEQFFGPGTRLTVL.

The chain recombines TRBV19 with TRBJ2-2; D not certain. Between the trimmed V and J ends, which lost 0 bases and 2 bases, there was a span of 7 bases. This CDR3 has 15 residues. The germline V gene has CDR1 LNHDA and CDR2 SQIVND (reference sequence). The CDR3 DNA reads as TGTGCCAGTAGTATAGATCTGTCAAACACCGGGGAGCTGTTTTTT. The encoded protein is CASSIDLSNTGELFF.

J is TRBJ2-7 and V is TRBV7-9; D call uncertain. Deletions cut 4 bases from V and 2 bases from J, with 9 bases between. Germline CDR1 and CDR2: SEHNR and FQNEAQ (reference sequence). CDR3 length: 13 amino acids. CDR3 in DNA: TGTGCCAGCAGCTCTGACCAACCCTACGAGCAGTACTTC. Translation: CASSSDQPYEQYF.

Notes on this clone: Other nucleotide sequences in the sample specify the same CDR3. The chain combines TRBV13 with TRBJ2-7; D remains ambiguous. CDR3 length: 12 residues. Germline values: CDR1 PRHDT, CDR2 FYEKMQ (reference sequence). V was cut by 5 bases and J by 4 bases, with 9 bases left in between. The CDR3 DNA reads TGTGCCAGCAGCCTTGGAGCTTACGAGCAGTACTTC. Translation: CASSLGAYEQYF.

The chain uses TRBV7-9 and TRBJ2-2; 7 nucleotides align to TRBD1. The CDR3 covers 16 residues. J lost 1 base, V lost 3 bases, and 5 bases had no gene match. CDR1 SEHNR and CDR2 FQNEAQ come from the germline V gene (reference sequence). CDR3 coding DNA: TGTGCCAGCAGCTTCCCTGGACAGGAGAACACCGGGGAGCTGTTTTTT. It specifies CASSFPGQENTGELFF. The whole variable domain, remainder taken from reference TRBV7-9 and TRBJ2-2, is DTGVSQNPRHKITKRGQNVTFRCDPISEHNRLYWYRQTLGQGPEFLTYFQNEAQLEKSRLLSDRFSAERPKGSFSTLEIQRTEQGDSAMYLCASSFPGQENTGELFFGEGSRLTVL.

In the case of this clone: The sample contains more than one DNA sequence encoding this CDR3. V gene TRBV27 combines with J gene TRBJ1-5; D unresolved. Germline assignment: CDR1 MNHEY and CDR2 SMNVEV (reference sequence). The V end was cut by 2 bases, the J end by 0 bases, with 5 bases between. The CDR3 runs to 14 residues. CDR3 loop: CASSLVGSNQPQHF. In nucleotides, the CDR3 is TGTGCCAGCAGTTTAGTGGGTAGCAATCAGCCCCAGCATTTT.

For this clone: Other DNA sequences from this sample encode an identical CDR3 as well. The chain uses TRBV5-4 and TRBJ2-7; possible D gene TRBD1, 6 bases. Per the germline V gene, CDR1 is SGHNT and CDR2 is YYREEE (reference sequence). Trimming left V 2 bases short and J 2 bases short, with 8 bases between. CDR3 size: 13 residues. The CDR3 sequence is CASSLQGTYEQYF. In DNA, the CDR3 is TGTGCCAGCAGCTTACAGGGTACCTACGAGCAGTACTTC.

The V and J genes are TRBV4-3 and TRBJ1-4, with D possibly matching TRBD1 (5 bases). The CDR3 is 13 amino acids. V was cut by 1 base and J by 6 bases, with 6 bases left in between. CDR1 and CDR2 from the germline V gene are LGHNA and YSLEER. The CDR3 region is CASSQVRDEKLFF. In DNA form, the CDR3 reads TGCGCCAGCAGCCAAGTCAGGGATGAAAAACTGTTTTTT.

V gene TRBV5-6 combines with J gene TRBJ2-1; D remains unclear. Germline CDR1 is SGHDT and CDR2 is YYEEEE. This CDR3 comprises 16 residues. Trimming left V 2 bases short and J 0 bases short, with 12 bases between. The CDR3 DNA sequence: TGTGCCAGCAGCTTAGATAGTACCCCCTCCTACAATGAGCAGTTCTTC. Amino acids: CASSLDSTPSYNEQFF.

This chain links TRBV21-1 with TRBJ2-7; TRBD1, the D gene given by the table, was not confirmed from the DNA. TRBV21-1 is termed a pseudogene. This CDR3 region has 15 residues. CDR3 in amino acids: CASSFRDRGPYEQYF. CDR3 coding DNA: TGTGCCAGCAGCTTCCGGGACAGGGGACCCTACGAGCAGTACTTC.

V is TRBV10-2 and J is TRBJ2-1; unclear D gene. The V end lost 0 bases, the J end lost 8 bases, and 17 bases lay between the germline ends. CDR1 is WSHSY, CDR2 SAAADI, per germline. The CDR3 covers 16 residues. Here the CDR3 DNA reads TGCGCCAGCAGTGAGTCGGGCTATGAAATGGTCGATGAGCAGTTCTTC. The encoded protein is CASSESGYEMVDEQFF.

The CDR3 spells CASSPGTGRIEQYF. CDR3 sequence (DNA): TGTGCCAGCAGCCCCGGGACAGGGAGGATCGAGCAGTACTTC. The J gene is TRBJ2-7, the V gene TRBV11-2; 9 bases are shared with TRBD1. The CDR3 has 14 amino acids. The germline V gene encodes CDR1 SGHAT and CDR2 FQNNGV. V lost 5 bases to trimming and J lost 6 bases; unmatched junction nucleotides: 8.

The chain joins TRBV27 to TRBJ2-1, with 9 nucleotides matching TRBD2. The germline gives CDR1 MNHEY, CDR2 SMNVEV (reference sequence). Losses at the gene ends were 5 bases for V and 5 bases for J; bases not matched to a gene: 10. This CDR3 contains 16 residues. The CDR3 is CASSPGGGERNNEQFF. Written as DNA, the CDR3 is TGTGCCAGCAGTCCCGGCGGGGGGGAACGGAACAATGAGCAGTTCTTC.

The chain employs TRBV7-2 and TRBJ2-7, with 7 nucleotides matching TRBD2. With 7 bases clipped from V and 2 bases from J, the junction kept 11 bases outside the gene matches. The CDR3 has 15 amino acids. Germline V gene data show CDR1 as SGHTA and CDR2 as FQGNSA. CDR3 sequence (DNA): TGTGCCAGCACTAACTCGGCTAGCGGAGCCTACGAGCAGTACTTC. Amino acid sequence: CASTNSASGAYEQYF. Combining the CDR3 with reference TRBV7-2 and TRBJ2-7 gives the whole variable domain GAGVSQSPSNKVTEKGKDVELRCDPISGHTALYWYRQSLGQGLEFLIYFQGNSAPDKSGLPSDRFSAERTGGSVSTLTIQRTQQEDSAVYLCASTNSASGAYEQYFGPGTRLTVT.

The chain joins TRBV7-2 to TRBJ2-1, with TRBD2 identical over 15 bases. The V gene's germline CDR1 is SGHTA and CDR2 FQGNSA. This CDR3 has 17 residues. Germline trimming cut 6 bases from V and 7 bases from J; bases unmatched to any gene: 10. This CDR3 reads CASRNGTSGGRPNEQFF. The CDR3 nucleotides are TGTGCCAGCAGAAATGGGACTAGCGGGGGGCGTCCAAATGAGCAGTTCTTC.

Concerning this clone itself: Different DNA sequences within this sample yield the same CDR3. The chain recombines TRBV27 with TRBJ2-1, with TRBD2 matching 8 bases. CDR3 length: 14 residues. V lost 5 bases, J lost 4 bases, and 4 bases stayed unmatched. Per germline, CDR1 MNHEY and CDR2 SMNVEV (reference sequence). CDR3 in DNA: TGTGCCAGCAGTCTTAGCGGGGCTTACAATGAGCAGTTCTTC. Translated: CASSLSGAYNEQFF.

The chain carries TRBV2 and TRBJ2-1; TRBD2 agrees at 11 bases. V trimming: 4 bases; J trimming: 8 bases; junction bases outside the gene matches: 7. Per the germline V gene, CDR1 is SNHLY and CDR2 is FYNNEI. The CDR3 has 15 amino acids. CDR3: CASSVPLAGVDEQFF. CDR3 coding DNA: TGTGCCAGCAGTGTTCCACTAGCGGGAGTAGATGAGCAGTTCTTC.

The genes are TRBV30 and TRBJ2-7; D uncertain. Germline CDR1 reads GTSNPN; CDR2 reads SVGIG (reference sequence). Trimming took 2 bases from V and 2 from J, leaving 13 bases between them. This CDR3 region has 14 residues. The CDR3 sequence: CAWSWAGNTYEQYF. CDR3 nucleotide sequence: TGTGCCTGGAGTTGGGCTGGGAACACCTACGAGCAGTACTTC.

CDR3 nucleotides: TGTGCCAGCAGTTACGGGGGAGAGGCCGTCTATACGCAGTATTTT. Its protein product is CASSYGGEAVYTQYF. This chain uses TRBV6-5 with TRBJ2-3; D may be TRBD1 or TRBD2 (5 bases each). The CDR3 is made up of 15 amino acids. Germline-derived CDR1 and CDR2 are MNHEY and SVGAGI. Trimming took off 2 bases at V and 7 bases at J, with 16 bases between the two ends.

This clone was detected once. The chain has TRBV30 and TRBJ1-4; tentatively, D is TRBD1 (5 bases). Deletions cut 7 bases from V and 0 bases from J, with 6 bases between. Germline assignment: CDR1 GTSNPN and CDR2 SVGIG (reference sequence). The CDR3 extends over 12 amino acids. The CDR3 coding sequence is TGTGCCTTAGGGGCAACTAATGAAAAACTGTTTTTT. Amino acid sequence: CALGATNEKLFF.

The chain combines TRBV6-6 with TRBJ1-1; D unclear. V dropped 7 bases and J dropped 10 bases, with 16 bases sitting between them. Germline V gene data show CDR1 as MNHNY and CDR2 as SVGAGI (reference sequence). The CDR3 contains 12 residues. The CDR3 nucleotides read TGTGCCAGCAACTCGGAGGAGATGGGAGCTTTCTTT. It is translated as CASNSEEMGAFF.

A single count supports this clone. The chain links TRBV30 to TRBJ1-3, with D unresolved. The CDR3 runs to 12 residues. The ends were cut back, 4 bases at V and 1 base at J, with 5 bases in the middle. Germline V gene sequence: CDR1 GTSNPN, CDR2 SVGIG (reference sequence). The CDR3 DNA reads as TGTGCCTGGAAGAAATCTGGAAACACCATATATTTT. Translated, it gives CAWKKSGNTIYF.